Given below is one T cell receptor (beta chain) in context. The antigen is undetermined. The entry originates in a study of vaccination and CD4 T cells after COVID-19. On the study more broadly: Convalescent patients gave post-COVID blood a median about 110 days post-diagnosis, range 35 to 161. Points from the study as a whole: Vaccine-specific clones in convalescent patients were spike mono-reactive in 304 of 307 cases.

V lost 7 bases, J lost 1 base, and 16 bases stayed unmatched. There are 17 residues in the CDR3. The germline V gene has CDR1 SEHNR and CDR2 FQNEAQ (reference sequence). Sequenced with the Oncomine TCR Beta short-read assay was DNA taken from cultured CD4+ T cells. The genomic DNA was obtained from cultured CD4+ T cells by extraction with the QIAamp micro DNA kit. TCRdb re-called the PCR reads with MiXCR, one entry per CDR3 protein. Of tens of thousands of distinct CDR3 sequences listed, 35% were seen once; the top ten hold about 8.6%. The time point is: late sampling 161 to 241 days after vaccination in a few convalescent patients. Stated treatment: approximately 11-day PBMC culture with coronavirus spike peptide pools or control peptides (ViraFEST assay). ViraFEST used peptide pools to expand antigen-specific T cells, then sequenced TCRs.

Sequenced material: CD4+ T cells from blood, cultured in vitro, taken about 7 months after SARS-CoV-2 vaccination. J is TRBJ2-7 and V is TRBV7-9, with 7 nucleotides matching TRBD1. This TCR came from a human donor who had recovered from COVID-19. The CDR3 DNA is TGTGCCAGCACCAAAACCCCCCCAGGGGGAGCGTCCTACGAGCAGTACTTC. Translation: CASTKTPPGGASYEQYF.